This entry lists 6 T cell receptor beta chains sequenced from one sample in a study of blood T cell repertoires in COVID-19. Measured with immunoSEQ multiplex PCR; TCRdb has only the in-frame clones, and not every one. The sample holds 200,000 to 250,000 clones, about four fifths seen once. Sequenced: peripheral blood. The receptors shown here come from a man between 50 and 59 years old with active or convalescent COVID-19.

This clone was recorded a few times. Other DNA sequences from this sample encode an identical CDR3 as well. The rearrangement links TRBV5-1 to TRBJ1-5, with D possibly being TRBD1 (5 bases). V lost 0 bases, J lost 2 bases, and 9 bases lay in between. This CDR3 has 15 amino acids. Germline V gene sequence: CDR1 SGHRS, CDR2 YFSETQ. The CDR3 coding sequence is TGCGCCAGCAGCTTGGCGGGAGGGGGCAATCAGCCCCAGCATTTT. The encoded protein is CASSLAGGGNQPQHF.

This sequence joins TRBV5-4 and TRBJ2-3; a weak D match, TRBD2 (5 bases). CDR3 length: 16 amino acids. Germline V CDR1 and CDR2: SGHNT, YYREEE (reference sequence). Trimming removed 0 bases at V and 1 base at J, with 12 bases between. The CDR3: CASSLAAGRGTDTQYF. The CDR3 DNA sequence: TGTGCCAGCAGCTTGGCCGCGGGCCGCGGCACAGATACGCAGTATTTT.

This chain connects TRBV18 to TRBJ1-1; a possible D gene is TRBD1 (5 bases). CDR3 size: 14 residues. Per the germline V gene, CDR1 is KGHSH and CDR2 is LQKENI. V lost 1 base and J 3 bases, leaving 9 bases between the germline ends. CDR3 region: CASSPQEGYTEAFF. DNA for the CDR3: TGTGCCAGCTCACCACAGGAGGGGTACACTGAAGCTTTCTTT.

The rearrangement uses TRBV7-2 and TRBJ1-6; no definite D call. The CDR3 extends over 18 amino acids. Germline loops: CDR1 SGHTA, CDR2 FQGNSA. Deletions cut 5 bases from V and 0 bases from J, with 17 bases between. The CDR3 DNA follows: TGTGCCAGCAGCCTTAGAACGGGTAGCAGCTCCTATAATTCACCCCTCCACTTT. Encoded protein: CASSLRTGSSSYNSPLHF.

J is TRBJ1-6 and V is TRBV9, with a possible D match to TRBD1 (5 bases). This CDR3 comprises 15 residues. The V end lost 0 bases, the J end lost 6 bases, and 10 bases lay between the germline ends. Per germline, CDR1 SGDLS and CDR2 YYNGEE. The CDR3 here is CASSVGPGFNSPLHF. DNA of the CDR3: TGTGCCAGCAGCGTAGGGCCAGGGTTTAATTCACCCCTCCACTTT.

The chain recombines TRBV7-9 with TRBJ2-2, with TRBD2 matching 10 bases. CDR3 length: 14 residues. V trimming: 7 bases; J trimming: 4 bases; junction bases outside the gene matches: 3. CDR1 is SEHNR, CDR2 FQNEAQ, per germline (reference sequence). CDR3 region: CASTRTSGTGELFF. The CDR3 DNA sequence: TGTGCCAGCACCCGGACTAGCGGCACCGGGGAGCTGTTTTTT. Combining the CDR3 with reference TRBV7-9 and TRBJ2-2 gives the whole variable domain DTGVSQNPRHKITKRGQNVTFRCDPISEHNRLYWYRQTLGQGPEFLTYFQNEAQLEKSRLLSDRFSAERPKGSFSTLEIQRTEQGDSAMYLCASTRTSGTGELFFGEGSRLTVL.